This TCR beta chain was observed in a study of monozygotic twins with inflammatory bowel disease (dated by TCRdb to the late 2010s). Study-level background: The complete study included 28 monozygotic twin pairs: 19 IBD-discordant Danish pairs and nine German pairs, of which four were IBD-concordant and five were IBD-discordant. Disease-associated traits were sought mainly through comparisons between IBD patients and their genetically identical healthy co-twins within discordant pairs. Each individual had, on average, about 151 000 unique TCRalpha sequences and 181 000 unique TCRbeta sequences available for analysis. Results the study describes overall, beyond this receptor: Fewer clonotypes were shared with other individuals by IBD patients than by healthy twins, most markedly in patients showing signs of disease activity. IBD patients had lower TCRbeta repertoire diversity, measured by the inverse Simpson index, than their healthy co-twins. Concordant and discordant twins showed no difference in repertoire similarity, possibly because of limited statistical power. Differing immunosuppressive treatments among patients may have added background noise and inter-individual variability to the repertoires. Distinction between different T cell subtypes could not be achieved in the analysis. No single strong signal or clonotype linked to IBD turned up in the results, so the idea that one exists was not supported.

In the case of this clonotype: Its target antigen remains unknown.

Measured from the cysteine to the phenylalanine, the CDR3 is 12 residues long. No DNA is recorded. The germline V gene encodes CDR1 KGHSH and CDR2 LQKENI. From each donor, an approximately 2.5 ml peripheral blood sample was collected into PAXgene tubes and stored at -80 degrees C. Without any T cell sorting, total RNA was extracted from whole blood using the PAXgene blood miRNA kit on an automated QIAcube. Deep TCRalpha and TCRbeta repertoire profiling with unique molecular barcoding was performed on peripheral blood of monozygotic twin pairs concordant or discordant for inflammatory bowel disease. Smoking habits were recorded for all twin pairs, with individuals classified as current, former or never smokers. Library preparation employed 5' RACE. Preparation of each TCR library used roughly 3,300 ng of total RNA. For each sample, cDNA synthesis with SMARTScribe reverse transcriptase was split into eight separate reactions. Unique molecular identifiers containing a 6-nucleotide sample barcode were introduced through template switching during cDNA synthesis. TCRalpha and TCRbeta cDNA was amplified in two nested PCRs of about 16 and 10 cycles, and bead purification was carried out after each PCR. Before amplification, cDNA was treated with uracil DNA-glycosylase and purified using the QIAquick PCR purification kit. The second PCR added Illumina TruSeq-compatible adapters along with sample-specific barcodes. TapeStation and Qubit were used to check library quality and concentration, and roughly 5.5 ng of each library was pooled. The pooled libraries were sequenced with 2 x 100 bp reads and custom sequencing primers on an Illumina HiSeq2500 single-index Rapid Run. The authors' pipeline ran thus. MiGEC version 1.2.6 was used for UMI-based consensus assembly, which corrected PCR and sequencing errors. MiXCR version 2.1.1 was used for V(D)J alignment, clonotype assembly and CDR3 extraction. Gene usage, clonotype sharing and MAIT/NKT TCR abundance were normalised by analysing the top 1000, 10 000 and 20 000 clonotypes per sample. After downsampling to 27 000 UMIs, diversity was calculated as the inverse Simpson index using the vegan R package. Paired Mann-Whitney U tests on discordant twin pairs were used, with Benjamini-Hochberg multiple-testing correction. After the reads were reprocessed by TCRdb, one entry was made per CDR3 protein sequence, with no DNA. TCRdb's processing, not the study's, gives the V and J calls here. The sample table records approximately 330,000 distinct CDR3 sequences. Of the sample, approximately 2% falls within the top ten clones.

The clonotype originates from a human donor with ulcerative colitis or Crohn's disease, or a healthy co-twin of an affected twin (not recorded which). Recombination joined TRBV18 with TRBJ2-7. Source material: blood. CDR3 region: CASSETDYEQYF.